This T cell receptor beta chain is drawn from a study of T cells after yellow fever vaccination. Study-level background: Fractions of limited cellularity were prepared by means of SMART-Seq v4 Ultra Low Input. Study-wide findings and caveats: The study found a weaker secondary response that peaked faster, day 5 versus 15. After the booster, 96% of CD4 and approximately 90% of CD8 primary-response clones were re-detected. It was a small share of clonotypes that appeared in both CD4 and CD8 compartments.

This clonotype was counted between two and nine times. What it binds is unknown. TCRdb re-called the 5' RACE reads with MiXCR, one entry per CDR3 protein. The table includes about 120,000 distinct CDR3 sequences, roughly 6.8% detected once. The ends lost 4 bases at V and 4 bases at J; junction bases unmatched: 20. The CDR3 totals 20 residues. Germline CDR1 reads MGHRA; CDR2 reads YSYEKL. The source is a man aged 18 to 35 who received the YFV17D yellow fever vaccine. The chain is built from TRBV4-1 and TRBJ1-2, with 11 bases aligning to TRBD1. The material sequenced was CD4+ T cells sorted from PBMCs, taken roughly seven weeks after the first yellow fever vaccination. CDR3 sequence (DNA): TGCGCCAGCAGCCCACTAGTGGGGACAGGGGGGTTTCGGTTGCGCTATGGCTACACCTTC. Translation gives CASSPLVGTGGFRLRYGYTF.